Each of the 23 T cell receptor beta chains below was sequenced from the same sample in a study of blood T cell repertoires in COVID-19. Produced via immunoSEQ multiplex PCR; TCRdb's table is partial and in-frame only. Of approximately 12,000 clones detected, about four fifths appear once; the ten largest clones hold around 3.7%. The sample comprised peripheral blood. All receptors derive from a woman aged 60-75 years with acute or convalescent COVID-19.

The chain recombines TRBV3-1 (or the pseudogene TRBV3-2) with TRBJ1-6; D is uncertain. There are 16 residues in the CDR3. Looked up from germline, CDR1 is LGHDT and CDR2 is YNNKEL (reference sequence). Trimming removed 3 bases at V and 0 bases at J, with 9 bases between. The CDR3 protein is CASSQDGSSYNSPLHF. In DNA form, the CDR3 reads TGTGCCAGCAGCCAGGACGGGAGCTCCTATAATTCACCCCTCCACTTT.

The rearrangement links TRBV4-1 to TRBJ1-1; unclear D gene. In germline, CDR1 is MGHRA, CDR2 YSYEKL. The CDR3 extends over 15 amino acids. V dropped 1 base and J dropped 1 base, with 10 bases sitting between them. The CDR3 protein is CASSQGLRENTEAFF. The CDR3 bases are TGCGCCAGCAGCCAAGGCCTTCGGGAGAACACTGAAGCTTTCTTT.

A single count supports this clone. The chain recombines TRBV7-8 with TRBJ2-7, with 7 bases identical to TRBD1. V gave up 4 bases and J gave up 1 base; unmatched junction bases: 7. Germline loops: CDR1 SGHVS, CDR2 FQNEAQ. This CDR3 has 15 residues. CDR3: CASSWETGLSYEQYF. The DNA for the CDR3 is TGTGCCAGCAGCTGGGAGACAGGGCTATCCTACGAGCAGTACTTC. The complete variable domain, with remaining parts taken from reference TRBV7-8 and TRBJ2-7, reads GAGVSQSPRYKVAKRGQDVALRCDPISGHVSLFWYQQALGQGPEFLTYFQNEAQLDKSGLPSDRFFAERPEGSVSTLKIQRTQQEDSAVYLCASSWETGLSYEQYFGPGTRLTVT.

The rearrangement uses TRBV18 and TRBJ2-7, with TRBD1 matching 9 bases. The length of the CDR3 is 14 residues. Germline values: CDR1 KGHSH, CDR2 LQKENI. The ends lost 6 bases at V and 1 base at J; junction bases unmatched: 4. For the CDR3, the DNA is TGTGCCAGCTCCTCCGGGACAGGGTCCTACGAGCAGTACTTC. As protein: CASSSGTGSYEQYF.

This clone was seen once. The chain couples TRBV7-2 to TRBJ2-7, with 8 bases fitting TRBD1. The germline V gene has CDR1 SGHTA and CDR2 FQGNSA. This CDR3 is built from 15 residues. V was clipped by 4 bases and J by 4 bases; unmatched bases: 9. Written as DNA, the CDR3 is TGTGCCAGCAGCTCGACAGGGGTTGAGGCGTACGAGCAGTACTTC. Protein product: CASSSTGVEAYEQYF.

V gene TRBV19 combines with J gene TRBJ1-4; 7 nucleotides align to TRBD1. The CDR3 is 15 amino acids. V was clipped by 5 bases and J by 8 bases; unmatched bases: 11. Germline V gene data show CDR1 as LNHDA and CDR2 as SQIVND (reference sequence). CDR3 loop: CASSATRDSNEKLFF. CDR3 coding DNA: TGTGCCAGTAGTGCGACAAGGGACAGCAACGAAAAACTGTTTTTT.

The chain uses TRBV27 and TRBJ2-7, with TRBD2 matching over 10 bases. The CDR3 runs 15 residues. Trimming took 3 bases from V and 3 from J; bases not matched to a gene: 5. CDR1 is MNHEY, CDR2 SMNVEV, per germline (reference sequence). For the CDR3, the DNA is TGTGCCAGCAGTTTCCGAGCGGGGGGGTACTACGAGCAGTACTTC. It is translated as CASSFRAGGYYEQYF.

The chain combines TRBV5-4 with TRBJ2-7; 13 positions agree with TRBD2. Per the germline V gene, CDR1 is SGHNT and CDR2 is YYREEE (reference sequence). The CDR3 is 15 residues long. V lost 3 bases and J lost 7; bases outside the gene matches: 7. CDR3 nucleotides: TGTGCCAGCAGCTACAGACTAGCGGGGGGAAGGGAGCAGTACTTC. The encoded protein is CASSYRLAGGREQYF.

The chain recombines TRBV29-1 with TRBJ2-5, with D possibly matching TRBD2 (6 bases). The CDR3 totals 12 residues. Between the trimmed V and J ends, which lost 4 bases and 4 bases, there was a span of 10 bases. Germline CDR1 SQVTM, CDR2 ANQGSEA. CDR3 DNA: TGCAGCGTTGGGAGGGGCCTAGAGACCCAGTACTTC. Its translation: CSVGRGLETQYF.

CDR3 loop: CASRRGTNTEAFF. CDR3 DNA: TGTGCCAGCAGACGCGGGACGAACACTGAAGCTTTCTTT. The chain couples TRBV6-5 to TRBJ1-1; D possibly corresponds to TRBD1 (5 bases). The CDR3 contains 13 residues. The V gene lost 6 bases and the J gene lost 1 base, with 9 bases spanning the gap. Germline loops: CDR1 MNHEY, CDR2 SVGAGI.

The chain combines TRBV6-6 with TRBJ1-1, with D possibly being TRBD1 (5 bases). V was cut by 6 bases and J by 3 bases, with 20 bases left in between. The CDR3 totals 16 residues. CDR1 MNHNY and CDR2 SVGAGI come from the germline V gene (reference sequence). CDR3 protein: CASSPRTGLWDTEAFF. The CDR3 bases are TGTGCCAGCAGCCCTAGGACGGGACTGTGGGACACTGAAGCTTTCTTT.

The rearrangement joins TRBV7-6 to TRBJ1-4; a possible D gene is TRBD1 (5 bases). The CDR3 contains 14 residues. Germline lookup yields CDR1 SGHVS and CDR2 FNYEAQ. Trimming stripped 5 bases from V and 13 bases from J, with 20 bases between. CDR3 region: CASSLGQQVPSLFF. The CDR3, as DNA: TGTGCCAGCAGCCTGGGGCAACAGGTGCCATCACTGTTTTTT.

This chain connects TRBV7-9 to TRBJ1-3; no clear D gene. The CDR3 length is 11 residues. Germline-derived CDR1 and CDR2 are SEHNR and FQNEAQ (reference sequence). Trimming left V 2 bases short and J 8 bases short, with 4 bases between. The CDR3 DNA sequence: TGTGCCAGCAGCTTATCGGACACCATATATTTT. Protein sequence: CASSLSDTIYF.

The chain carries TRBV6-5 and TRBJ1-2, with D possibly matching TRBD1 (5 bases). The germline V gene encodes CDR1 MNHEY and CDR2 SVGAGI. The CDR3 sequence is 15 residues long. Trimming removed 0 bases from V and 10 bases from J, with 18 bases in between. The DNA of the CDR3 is TGTGCCAGCAGTTACTCGAAATTGGTGGGGGGGGACTACACCTTC. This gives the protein CASSYSKLVGGDYTF.

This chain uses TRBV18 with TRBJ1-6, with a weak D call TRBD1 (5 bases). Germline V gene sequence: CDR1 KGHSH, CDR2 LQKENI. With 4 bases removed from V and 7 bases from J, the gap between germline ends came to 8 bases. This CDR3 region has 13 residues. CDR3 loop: CASSQAGNSPLHF. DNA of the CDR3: TGTGCCAGCTCACAGGCAGGGAATTCACCCCTCCACTTT.

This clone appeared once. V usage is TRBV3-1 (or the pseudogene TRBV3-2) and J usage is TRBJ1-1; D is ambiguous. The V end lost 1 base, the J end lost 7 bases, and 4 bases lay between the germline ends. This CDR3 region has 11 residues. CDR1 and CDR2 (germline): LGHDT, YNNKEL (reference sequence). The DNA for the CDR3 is TGTGCCAGCAGCCAAGCGGGTGAAGCTTTCTTT. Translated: CASSQAGEAFF.

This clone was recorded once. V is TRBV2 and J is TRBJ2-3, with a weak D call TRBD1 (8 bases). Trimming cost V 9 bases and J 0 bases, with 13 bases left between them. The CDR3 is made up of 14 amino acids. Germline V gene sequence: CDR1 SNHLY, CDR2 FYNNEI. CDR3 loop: CASLQGGSTDTQYF. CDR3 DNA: TGTGCCAGTTTACAGGGGGGGAGCACAGATACGCAGTATTTT. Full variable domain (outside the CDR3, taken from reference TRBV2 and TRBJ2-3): EPEVTQTPSHQVTQMGQEVILRCVPISNHLYFYWYRQILGQKVEFLVSFYNNEISEKSEIFDDQFSVERPDGSNFTLKIRSTKLEDSAMYFCASLQGGSTDTQYFGPGTRLTVL.

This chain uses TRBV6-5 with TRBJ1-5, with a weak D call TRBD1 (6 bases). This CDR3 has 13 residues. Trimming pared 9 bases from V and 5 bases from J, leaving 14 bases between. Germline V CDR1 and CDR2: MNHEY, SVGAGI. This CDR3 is CASGGQLHQPQHF. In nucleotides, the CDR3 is TGTGCCAGTGGGGGACAACTTCATCAGCCCCAGCATTTT.

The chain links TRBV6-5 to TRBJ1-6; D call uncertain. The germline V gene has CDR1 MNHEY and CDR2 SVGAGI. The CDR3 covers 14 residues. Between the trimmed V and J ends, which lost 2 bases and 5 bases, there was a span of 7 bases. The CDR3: CASSYQEDNSPLHF. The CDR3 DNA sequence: TGTGCCAGCAGTTACCAGGAAGATAATTCACCCCTCCACTTT.

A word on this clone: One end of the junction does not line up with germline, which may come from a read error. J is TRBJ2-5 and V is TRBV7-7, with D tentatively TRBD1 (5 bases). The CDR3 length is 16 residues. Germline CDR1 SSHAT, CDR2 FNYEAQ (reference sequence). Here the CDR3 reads CASSLAAGPRQETQYF. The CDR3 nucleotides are TGTGCTAGCAGCTTAGCCGCAGGGCCTAGACAAGAGACCCAGTACTTC.

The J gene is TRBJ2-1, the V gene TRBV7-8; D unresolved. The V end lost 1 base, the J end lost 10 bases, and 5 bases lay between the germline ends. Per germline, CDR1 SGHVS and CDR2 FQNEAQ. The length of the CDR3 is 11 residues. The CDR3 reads CASSLGSEQFF. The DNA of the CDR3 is TGTGCCAGCAGCTTAGGGAGCGAGCAGTTCTTC. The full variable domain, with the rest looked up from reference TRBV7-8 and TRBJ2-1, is GAGVSQSPRYKVAKRGQDVALRCDPISGHVSLFWYQQALGQGPEFLTYFQNEAQLDKSGLPSDRFFAERPEGSVSTLKIQRTQQEDSAVYLCASSLGSEQFFGPGTRLTVL.

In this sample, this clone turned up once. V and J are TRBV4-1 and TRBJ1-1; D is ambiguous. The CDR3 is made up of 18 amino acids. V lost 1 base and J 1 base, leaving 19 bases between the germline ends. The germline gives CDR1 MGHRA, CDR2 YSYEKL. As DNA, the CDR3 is TGCGCCAGCAGCCAAGGCGAAGTTGTATGGAGTTCGAACACTGAAGCTTTCTTT. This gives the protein CASSQGEVVWSSNTEAFF.

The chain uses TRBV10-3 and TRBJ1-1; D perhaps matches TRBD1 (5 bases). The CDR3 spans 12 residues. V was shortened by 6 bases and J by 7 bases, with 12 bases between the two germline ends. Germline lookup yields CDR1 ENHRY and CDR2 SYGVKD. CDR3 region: CAIRTTAGEAFF. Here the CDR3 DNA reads TGTGCCATCAGGACGACAGCCGGTGAAGCTTTCTTT.